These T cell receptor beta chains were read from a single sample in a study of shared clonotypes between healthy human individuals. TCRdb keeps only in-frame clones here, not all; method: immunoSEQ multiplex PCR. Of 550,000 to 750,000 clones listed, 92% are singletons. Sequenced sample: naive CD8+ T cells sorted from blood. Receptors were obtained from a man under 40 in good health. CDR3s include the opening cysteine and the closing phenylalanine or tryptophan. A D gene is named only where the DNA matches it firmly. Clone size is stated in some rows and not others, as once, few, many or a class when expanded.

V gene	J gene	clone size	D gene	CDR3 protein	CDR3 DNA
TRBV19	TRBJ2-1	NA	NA	CASSIGAPSSYNEQFF	TGTGCCAGTAGTATCGGAGCTCCGAGCTCCTACAATGAGCAGTTCTTC
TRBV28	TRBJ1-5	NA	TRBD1	CASSWDHRGEGNQPQHF	TGTGCCAGCAGCTGGGATCACAGGGGGGAGGGCAATCAGCCCCAGCATTTT
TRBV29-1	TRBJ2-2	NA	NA	CSVGAIETGELFF	TGCAGCGTGGGGGCTATTGAGACCGGGGAGCTGTTTTTT
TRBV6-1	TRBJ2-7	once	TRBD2	CASRETSGSYEQYF	TGTGCCAGCAGGGAGACTAGCGGGAGTTACGAGCAGTACTTC
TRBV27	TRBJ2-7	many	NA	CASSLLGDEQYF	TGTGCCAGCAGTTTACTCGGGGACGAGCAGTACTTC
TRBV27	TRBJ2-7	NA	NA	CASSSWTEAYEQYF	TGTGCCAGCTCCTCATGGACAGAAGCCTACGAGCAGTACTTC
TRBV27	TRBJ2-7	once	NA	CASSTSGDGYEQYF	TGTGCCAGCAGTACAAGCGGAGACGGGTACGAGCAGTACTTC
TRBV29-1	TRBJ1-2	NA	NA	CSVAGTVYGYTF	TGCAGCGTTGCTGGGACGGTTTATGGCTACACCTTC
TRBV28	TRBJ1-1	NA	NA	CASRPTMNTEAFF	TGTGCCAGCAGACCAACAATGAACACTGAAGCTTTCTTT
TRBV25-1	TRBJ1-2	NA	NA	CASSENQGTRGYGYTF	TGTGCCAGCAGTGAAAATCAGGGAACGCGGGGCTATGGCTACACCTTC
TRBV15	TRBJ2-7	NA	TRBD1	CATSGTRDRDSYEQYF	TGTGCCACCAGCGGAACCCGGGACAGGGACTCCTACGAGCAGTACTTC
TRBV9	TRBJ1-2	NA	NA	CASSLDGGGYTF	TGTGCCAGCAGCTTAGACGGCGGTGGCTACACCTTC
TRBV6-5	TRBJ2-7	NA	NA	CASSYGSGGDYEQYF	TGTGCCAGCAGTTACGGGAGTGGGGGCGACTACGAGCAGTACTTC
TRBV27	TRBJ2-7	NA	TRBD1	CASSSYRDSYEQYF	TGTGCCAGCAGTTCGTACCGGGACAGCTACGAGCAGTACTTC
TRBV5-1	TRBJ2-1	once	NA	CASSYDGTPNNEQFF	TGCGCCAGCAGCTACGACGGGACTCCTAACAATGAGCAGTTCTTC
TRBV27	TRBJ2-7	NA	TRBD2	CASSLFPSGSDEQYF	TGTGCCAGCAGTTTATTTCCTAGCGGGAGTGACGAGCAGTACTTC
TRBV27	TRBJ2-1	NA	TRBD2	CASSFELAGYNEQFF	TGTGCCAGCAGTTTCGAACTAGCGGGATACAATGAGCAGTTCTTC
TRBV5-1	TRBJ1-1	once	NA	CASSYGTGNTEAFF	TGCGCCAGCAGCTATGGGACGGGGAACACTGAAGCTTTCTTT
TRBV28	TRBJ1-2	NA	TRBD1	CASSLGTGGPRTYGYTF	TGTGCCAGCAGTTTAGGGACAGGGGGCCCGCGAACCTATGGCTACACCTTC
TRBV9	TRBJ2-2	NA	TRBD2	CASSVSSSGANTGELFF	TGTGCCAGCAGCGTAAGCTCTAGCGGAGCGAACACCGGGGAGCTGTTTTTT
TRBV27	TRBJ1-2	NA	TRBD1	CASSAGTGDVGYTF	TGTGCCAGCAGTGCTGGGACAGGGGATGTTGGCTACACCTTC
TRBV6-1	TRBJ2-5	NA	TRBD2	CASSEEKREGSGETQYF	TGTGCCAGCAGTGAAGAAAAACGGGAGGGATCGGGAGAGACCCAGTACTTC
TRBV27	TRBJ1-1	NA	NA	CASSLGGQVYTEAFF	TGTGCCAGCAGTTTGGGGGGACAAGTGTATACTGAAGCTTTCTTT
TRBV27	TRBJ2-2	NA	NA	CASSPQGYTGELFF	TGTGCCAGCAGTCCCCAGGGTTACACCGGGGAGCTGTTTTTT
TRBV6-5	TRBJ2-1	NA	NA	CASSSGLSSYNEQFF	TGTGCCAGCAGTAGCGGGCTAAGCTCCTACAATGAGCAGTTCTTC
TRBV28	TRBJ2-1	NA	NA	CASSQFEESYNEQFF	TGTGCCAGCAGTCAATTCGAAGAATCCTACAATGAGCAGTTCTTC
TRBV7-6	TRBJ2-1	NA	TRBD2	CASSLFLAGGNEQFF	TGTGCCAGCAGCTTATTCCTAGCGGGGGGCAATGAGCAGTTCTTC
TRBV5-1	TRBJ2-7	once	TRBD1	CASSLTVGQSYEQYF	TGCGCCAGCAGCTTAACCGTGGGACAGTCCTACGAGCAGTACTTC
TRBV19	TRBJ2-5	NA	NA	CASRDRGDSGKETQYF	TGTGCCAGTAGGGATCGGGGAGATTCGGGGAAAGAGACCCAGTACTTC
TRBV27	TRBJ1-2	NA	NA	CASSPGGVYGYTF	TGTGCCAGCAGTCCGGGGGGGGTGTATGGCTACACCTTC
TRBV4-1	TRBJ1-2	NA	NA	CASSQDLGHNYGYTF	TGCGCCAGCAGCCAAGATTTGGGCCATAACTATGGCTACACCTTC
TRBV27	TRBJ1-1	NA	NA	CASGENTEAFF	TGTGCCAGCGGGGAAAACACTGAAGCTTTCTTT
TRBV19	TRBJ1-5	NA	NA	CASSILRQGSNQPQHF	TGTGCCAGTAGTATCCTGAGGCAGGGCAGCAATCAGCCCCAGCATTTT
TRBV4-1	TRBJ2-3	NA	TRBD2	CASSQEVSGAGIDTQYF	TGCGCCAGCAGCCAAGAAGTGTCGGGAGCGGGAATAGATACGCAGTATTTT
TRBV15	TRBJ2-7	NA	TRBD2	CATSNSLAEAYEQYF	TGTGCCACCAGCAACTCACTAGCGGAGGCCTACGAGCAGTACTTC
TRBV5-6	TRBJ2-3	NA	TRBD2	CASSPGLAGGSQYF	TGTGCCAGCAGCCCGGGACTAGCGGGAGGATCGCAGTATTTT
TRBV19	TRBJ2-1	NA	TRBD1	CASTPRTGGYNEQFF	TGTGCCAGTACCCCGAGGACAGGTGGCTACAATGAGCAGTTCTTC
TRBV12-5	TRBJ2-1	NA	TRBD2	CASGLVISGIVNEQFF	TGTGCTAGTGGTTTGGTAATTAGCGGGATCGTGAATGAGCAGTTCTTC
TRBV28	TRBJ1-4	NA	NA	CASKGDSEEKLFF	TGTGCCAGCAAAGGGGACTCGGAAGAAAAACTGTTTTTT
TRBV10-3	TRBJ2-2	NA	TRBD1	CAIRDREDFGELFF	TGTGCCATCAGGGACAGGGAAGATTTCGGGGAGCTGTTTTTT
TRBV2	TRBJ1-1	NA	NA	CASIGENTEAFF	TGTGCCAGCATCGGGGAGAACACTGAAGCTTTCTTT
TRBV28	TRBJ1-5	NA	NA	CASSFNRLSNQPQHF	TGTGCCAGCAGTTTTAACCGCCTTAGCAATCAGCCCCAGCATTTT
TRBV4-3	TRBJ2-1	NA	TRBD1	CASSQDGDRGAYNEQFF	TGCGCCAGCAGCCAAGACGGGGACAGGGGGGCCTACAATGAGCAGTTCTTC
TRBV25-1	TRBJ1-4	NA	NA	CASSRTPGYNEKLFF	TGTGCCAGCAGCCGAACCCCAGGGTATAATGAAAAACTGTTTTTT
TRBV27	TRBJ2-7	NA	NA	CASSLSNLLSYEQYF	TGTGCCAGCAGTTTATCGAACCTTCTTTCCTACGAGCAGTACTTC
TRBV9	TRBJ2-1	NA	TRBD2	CASSEGLAAYNEQFF	TGTGCCAGCAGCGAGGGACTAGCGGCATACAATGAGCAGTTCTTC
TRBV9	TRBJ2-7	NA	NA	CASSADRGASSYEQYF	TGTGCCAGCAGCGCCGATCGGGGGGCAAGCTCCTACGAGCAGTACTTC
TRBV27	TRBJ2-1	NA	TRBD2	CASSFRTGGPNNEQFF	TGTGCCAGCAGTTTCCGTACGGGAGGCCCCAACAATGAGCAGTTCTTC
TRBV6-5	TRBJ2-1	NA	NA	CASTPSAYNEQFF	TGTGCCAGCACCCCTAGCGCATACAATGAGCAGTTCTTC
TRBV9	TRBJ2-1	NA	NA	CASNLRGLSGLGNEQFF	TGTGCCAGCAACCTTCGGGGGCTTAGCGGGCTCGGCAATGAGCAGTTCTTC
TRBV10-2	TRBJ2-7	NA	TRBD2	CASAIISGTLYEQYF	TGCGCCAGCGCGATAATTAGCGGGACGCTATACGAGCAGTACTTC
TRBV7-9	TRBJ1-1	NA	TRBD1	CASSYPGQMNTEAFF	TGTGCCAGCAGCTATCCGGGACAGATGAACACTGAAGCTTTCTTT
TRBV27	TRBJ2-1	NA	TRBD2	CASRLAGVVDDEQFF	TGTGCCAGCCGACTAGCGGGAGTGGTGGACGATGAGCAGTTCTTC
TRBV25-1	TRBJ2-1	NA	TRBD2	CASSEGTSFHNEQFF	TGTGCCAGCAGTGAAGGGACTAGCTTCCACAATGAGCAGTTCTTC
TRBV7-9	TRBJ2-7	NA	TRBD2	CASRSSGTSGAYEQYF	TGTGCCAGCAGGTCATCCGGGACTAGCGGCGCCTACGAGCAGTACTTC